These 8 T cell receptor beta chains were all obtained from the same sample, sequenced in a study of Ad26.COV2.S vaccination and SARS-CoV-2 variants. Indicated treatment: some 19 received Ad26.COV2.S at low or high dose, single or two shots; about 5 received placebo; per-sample allocation not given. All samples were drawn on day 63, counting from the first vaccine or placebo injection. TCRdb keeps only in-frame clones here, not all; method: immunoSEQ multiplex PCR. This repertoire shows over 350,000 clones, about nine tenths found once; its top ten account for 3% to 3.5%. The sample consisted of peripheral blood, taken in a trial of Ad26.COV2.S vaccine versus placebo. The receptors were gathered from a person aged 18 to 65 who received the Ad26.COV2.S COVID-19 vaccine or a placebo.

The table lists this clone with a few counts. The chain employs TRBV3-1 (or the pseudogene TRBV3-2) and TRBJ1-6, with D uncertain. V lost 4 bases and J lost 5, with 9 bases in between. Germline values: CDR1 LGHDT, CDR2 YNNKEL (reference sequence). The CDR3 is 14 residues long. CDR3 amino acids: CASSPFINNSPLHF. For the CDR3, the DNA is TGTGCCAGCAGCCCCTTCATTAATAATTCACCCCTCCACTTT.

The CDR3 DNA is TGTGCCAGCAGCGTAGGGCGACTAGCGGGGGGTCCCCGTGGGAATGAGCAGTTCTTC. Its translation is CASSVGRLAGGPRGNEQFF. This chain links TRBV9 with TRBJ2-1; 13 bases align to TRBD2. Germline CDR1 and CDR2: SGDLS and YYNGEE. V shed 0 bases and J 7 bases; nucleotides not matched to a gene: 13. The CDR3 is 19 residues long.

The rearrangement links TRBV10-2 to TRBJ2-7, with D unclear. CDR1 is WSHSY and CDR2 is SAAADI in the germline V gene. V lost 4 bases to trimming and J lost 3 bases, with 7 bases between them. The CDR3 length is 12 residues. DNA for the CDR3: TGCGCCAGCAGTGTGGATCGCTACGAGCAGTACTTC. Translating it yields CASSVDRYEQYF.

This clone was seen a single time. This chain uses TRBV19 with TRBJ2-4, with 8 bases fitting TRBD2. The CDR3 consists of 17 residues. With V trimmed by 3 bases and J by 0 bases, 7 bases remained unmatched. CDR1 is LNHDA and CDR2 is SQIVND in the germline V gene (reference sequence). CDR3 loop: CASSIDRTSLAKNIQYF. The DNA of the CDR3 is TGTGCCAGTAGTATTGATAGGACTAGCTTAGCCAAAAACATTCAGTACTTC.

This clone has only one observation. The chain has TRBV9 and TRBJ1-1; D remains ambiguous. This CDR3 is 15 amino acids long. From germline, CDR1 is SGDLS and CDR2 YYNGEE. V was clipped by 3 bases and J by 3 bases, with 15 bases between them. The CDR3 nucleotides are TGTGCCAGCAGCGCACTGGCCCAGTTGGACACTGAAGCTTTCTTT. Amino acid sequence: CASSALAQLDTEAFF.

This chain links TRBV28 with TRBJ1-1; D not certain. The CDR3 totals 13 residues. V was shortened by 2 bases and J by 9 bases, with 13 bases between the two germline ends. CDR1 and CDR2 from the germline V gene are MDHEN and SYDVKM. In DNA, the CDR3 is TGTGCCAGCAGTTTAGGACCCTCAGAGAAAGCTTTCTTT. As protein: CASSLGPSEKAFF.

The chain has TRBV25-1 and TRBJ2-1; D remains unclear. The CDR3 has 17 residues. The V and J ends lost 1 base and 0 bases respectively, with 13 bases between them. Germline V gene lookup returns CDR1 MGHDK and CDR2 SYGVNS. For the CDR3, the DNA is TGTGCCAGCAGTGAATTCCCCGACGAAGACTCCTACAATGAGCAGTTCTTC. Translated: CASSEFPDEDSYNEQFF. Full variable domain (rest looked up from reference TRBV25-1 and TRBJ2-1): EADIYQTPRYLVIGTGKKITLECSQTMGHDKMYWYQQDPGMELHLIHYSYGVNSTEKGDLSSESTVSRIRTEHFPLTLESARPSHTSQYLCASSEFPDEDSYNEQFFGPGTRLTVL.

This clone was counted a few times. V gene TRBV10-3 combines with J gene TRBJ1-2, with a possible D match to TRBD1 (5 bases). The CDR3 is made up of 14 amino acids. The germline gives CDR1 ENHRY, CDR2 SYGVKD. V was cut by 2 bases and J by 2 bases, with 9 bases left in between. The DNA for the CDR3 is TGTGCCATCAGTGAGAGCAGGGCGAACTATGGCTACACCTTC. Amino acid sequence: CAISESRANYGYTF.